This TCR beta chain stems from a study of T cells in Graves' hyperthyroidism and ophthalmopathy. Study background: It was at initial diagnosis, before any treatment, that peripheral blood was collected.

This clonotype was detected ten times or more. Enrolled ophthalmopathy patients presented with a Clinical Activity Score of at least 3, a NOSPECS grade of at least 4, and disease duration under 3 months. PBMCs were derived from 10 ml fresh peripheral blood. RNA transcripts yielded amplified TCR beta CDR3 regions. RT-PCR in the first round (using the HTBI primer set) targeted the TCR CDR3. Each CDR3 protein is one row after TCRdb ran MiXCR on the multiplex PCR reads. The sample lists a few hundred thousand distinct CDR3 sequences, around 18% occurring once. What was sequenced was blood. This sequence originates from a man younger than 35 with Graves' ophthalmopathy.

In DNA, the CDR3 is TGCGCCAGCAGCGCTGACAGGGGGAACTACGAGCAGTACTTC. Residues: CASSADRGNYEQYF. The V gene is TRBV5-1, the J gene TRBJ2-7; TRBD1 agrees at 9 bases. The CDR3 is made up of 14 amino acids. CDR1 is SGHRS and CDR2 is YFSETQ in the germline V gene. The ends lost 4 bases at V and 3 bases at J; junction bases unmatched: 5.